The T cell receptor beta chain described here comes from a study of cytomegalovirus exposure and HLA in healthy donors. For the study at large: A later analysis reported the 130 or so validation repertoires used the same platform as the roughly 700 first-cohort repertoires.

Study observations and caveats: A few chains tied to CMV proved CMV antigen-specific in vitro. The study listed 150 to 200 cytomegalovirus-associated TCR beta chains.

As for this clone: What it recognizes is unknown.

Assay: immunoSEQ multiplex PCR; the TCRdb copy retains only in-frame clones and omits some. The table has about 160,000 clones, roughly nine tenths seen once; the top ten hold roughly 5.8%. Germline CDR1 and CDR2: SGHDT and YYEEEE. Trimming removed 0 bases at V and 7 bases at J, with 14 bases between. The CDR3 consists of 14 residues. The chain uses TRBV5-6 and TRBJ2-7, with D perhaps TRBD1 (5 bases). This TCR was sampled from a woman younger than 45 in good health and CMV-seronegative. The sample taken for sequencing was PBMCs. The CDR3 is CASSLAARVAEQYF. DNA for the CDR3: TGTGCCAGCAGCTTGGCTGCCAGGGTAGCTGAGCAGTACTTC.